This T cell receptor (beta chain) was sequenced during a study of blood T cell repertoires in COVID-19. Study context: Samples representing acute and convalescent COVID-19 were sourced from the United States, Italy and Spain.

The Seattle site enrolled patients during active infection and followed them longitudinally. Trimming at V came to 3 bases and at J to 7 bases, leaving 7 bases not matched to a gene. Germline V gene sequence: CDR1 GTSNPN, CDR2 SVGIG (reference sequence). CDR3 length: 14 residues. Per the original methods: Reference gene primer amplification gave estimated nucleated cell counts. Some clones are missing from TCRdb's copy, which holds only in-frame ones; the method was immunoSEQ multiplex PCR. D and trimming were read from the DNA, whereas the V and J calls and clone size are those reported in that table. The sample carries 250,000 to 300,000 clones, around 85% recorded once.

The J gene is TRBJ2-1, the V gene TRBV30, with 9 bases matching TRBD2. Sequenced: peripheral blood. This receptor was taken from a woman in her thirties with COVID-19, enrolled during active disease. DNA for the CDR3: TGTGCCTGGAGGCGGGGGGGTCACAGAAATGAGCAGTTCTTC. Amino acids: CAWRRGGHRNEQFF. The complete variable domain, with remaining parts taken from reference TRBV30 and TRBJ2-1, reads SQTIHQWPATLVQPVGSPLSLECTVEGTSNPNLYWYRQAAGRGLQLLFYSVGIGQISSEVPQNLSASRPQDRQFILSSKKLLLSDSGFYLCAWRRGGHRNEQFFGPGTRLTVL.